Below are 2 T cell receptor beta chains sequenced from a single sample in a study of blood T cells in healthy people across ages. A second PCR of roughly 6 to 12 cycles used a sample-barcoded 5' primer and a J-beta primer mix. A single record per CDR3 protein comes from TCRdb applying MiXCR to the 5' RACE reads. The profile covers roughly 700,000 distinct CDR3 sequences, with around 45% appearing a single time and 30% to 35% taken by the ten largest. The source material was blood. The source is a woman between 55 and 75 years old in good health.

This sequence joins TRBV7-9 and TRBJ2-5, with a tentative D call TRBD1 (6 bases). Trimming took off 4 bases at V and 5 bases at J, with 17 bases between the two ends. This CDR3 comprises 15 residues. The germline CDR1 and CDR2 sequences are SEHNR and FQNEAQ (reference sequence). For the CDR3, the DNA is TGTGCCAGCAGCTCTCTTGAGACAGGAAAGGAGACCCAGTACTTC. Encoded protein: CASSSLETGKETQYF.

This clonotype was picked up one time. This sequence joins TRBV5-1 and TRBJ2-3, with a weak D call TRBD1 (5 bases). From germline, CDR1 is SGHRS and CDR2 YFSETQ. CDR3 length: 14 amino acids. V gave up 0 bases and J gave up 4 bases, with 9 bases separating them. The CDR3 spells CASSLAQGSDTQYF. The CDR3 nucleotides are TGCGCCAGCAGCTTGGCCCAGGGTTCAGATACGCAGTATTTT.